Shown below are 10 T cell receptor beta chains from a single sample sequenced in a study of cytomegalovirus exposure and HLA in healthy donors. PCR primers comprised 60 Vbeta and 13 Jbeta primers. The table came from immunoSEQ multiplex PCR; TCRdb's copy has only in-frame clones and leaves some out. This sample yields approximately 93,000 clones, of which around 73% are seen a single time; less than 3.5% belongs to the top ten. Sequenced sample: PBMCs. Receptor source: a woman in her 40s in good health and CMV-seronegative.

DNA of the CDR3: TGTGCCAGCAGCCGAAATAGCGAGAATGAGCAGTTCTTC. Amino acids: CASSRNSENEQFF. The chain employs TRBV6-5 and TRBJ2-1; tentatively, D is TRBD2 (5 bases). The CDR3 consists of 13 residues. Trimming left V 6 bases short and J 7 bases short, with 13 bases between. Germline V gene data show CDR1 as MNHEY and CDR2 as SVGAGI.

The chain employs TRBV28 and TRBJ1-5, with D unclear. Deletions cut 5 bases from V and 0 bases from J, with 14 bases between. CDR1 is MDHEN, CDR2 SYDVKM, per germline. The CDR3 is 16 residues long. Here the CDR3 DNA reads TGTGCCAGCAGTCTGACATCTTCCCCTAGCAATCAGCCCCAGCATTTT. This gives the protein CASSLTSSPSNQPQHF.

The chain couples TRBV9 to TRBJ1-2, with D maybe TRBD1 (6 bases). Trimming shortened V by 4 bases and J by 0 bases, and 25 bases separated the two germline ends. This CDR3 is built from 19 residues. Germline V lookup: CDR1 SGDLS, CDR2 YYNGEE. DNA for the CDR3: TGTGCCAGCAGCCCCAGAAGGACCCCCGGGGACACGACTAACTATGGCTACACCTTC. This sequence encodes CASSPRRTPGDTTNYGYTF.

This chain connects TRBV30 to TRBJ1-2; TRBD1 matches at 7 bases. Trimming removed 2 bases from V and 7 bases from J; junction bases left unmatched: 13. The CDR3 runs 15 residues. In germline, CDR1 is GTSNPN, CDR2 SVGIG (reference sequence). The CDR3 DNA reads TGTGCCTGGAGTAACAGGGGAGTTAGTAGGAGTGGCTACACCTTC. It translates to CAWSNRGVSRSGYTF.

The chain joins TRBV28 to TRBJ1-2; 7 bases line up with TRBD1. The CDR3 has 15 amino acids. Germline-derived CDR1 and CDR2 are MDHEN and SYDVKM. The V gene end was trimmed by 7 bases and the J gene end by 4 bases; junction bases not matched to a gene: 12. The CDR3 sequence is CASTTITGEAYGYTF. The CDR3 DNA reads TGTGCCAGCACCACTATAACAGGGGAGGCCTATGGCTACACCTTC.

Written as DNA, the CDR3 is TGCAGTGCTAGGTTGAGGGAAAAACTGTTTTTT. Translating gives CSARLREKLFF. J is TRBJ1-4 and V is TRBV20-1; D gene unclear. The CDR3 contains 11 residues. The germline CDR1 and CDR2 sequences are DFQATT and SNEGSKA (reference sequence). Trimming cost V 3 bases and J 8 bases, with 7 bases left between them.

In DNA, the CDR3 is TGTGCCAGCAGTTCCGCGCAGGGGAGCACTGAAGCTTTCTTT. This gives the protein CASSSAQGSTEAFF. The chain employs TRBV6-1 and TRBJ1-1, with D tentatively TRBD1 (6 bases). The V end lost 5 bases, the J end lost 4 bases, and 14 bases lay between the germline ends. The CDR3 is 14 amino acids. Germline loops: CDR1 MNHNS, CDR2 SASEGT.

The CDR3 is CAWSRLLSGNTIYF. CDR3 coding DNA: TGTGCCTGGAGCCGACTCCTCTCTGGAAACACCATATATTTT. The rearrangement joins TRBV30 to TRBJ1-3, with unresolved D. The CDR3 is made up of 14 amino acids. CDR1 is GTSNPN, CDR2 SVGIG, per germline (reference sequence). V was pared by 3 bases and J by 0 bases, with 9 bases between.

This clone showed up just a few times. This sequence joins TRBV28 and TRBJ1-1; 7 nucleotides agree with TRBD1. With 8 bases clipped from V and 9 bases from J, the junction kept 18 bases outside the gene matches. The CDR3 is 15 amino acids. CDR1 MDHEN and CDR2 SYDVKM come from the germline V gene. Here the CDR3 reads CASLVRDTTDRQAFF. The CDR3 nucleotides are TGTGCCAGCCTAGTCCGGGACACTACGGACAGGCAAGCTTTCTTT.

The rearrangement uses TRBV6-1 and TRBJ1-1; a weak D match, TRBD1 (5 bases). Trimming took 5 bases from V and 0 from J, leaving 10 bases between them. CDR3 length equals 14 residues. CDR1 and CDR2 (germline): MNHNS, SASEGT. The CDR3 coding sequence is TGTGCCAGCAGTCCGTTGACAGTGAACACTGAAGCTTTCTTT. Its protein product is CASSPLTVNTEAFF.